Presented here are 14 T cell receptor beta chains from one specimen sequenced in a study of neurological immune-mediated disorders. In TCRdb, the 5' RACE reads were re-called with MiXCR into one record per CDR3 protein. The sample consists of approximately 21,000 distinct CDR3 sequences, less than 8% of them appearing once. The sample taken for sequencing was CD8+ T cells from blood. The receptors derive from a man aged 18 to 35 in good health.

This clonotype was counted ten times or more. The V and J genes are TRBV5-5 and TRBJ1-2; D gene ambiguous. The germline CDR1 and CDR2 sequences are SGHKS and YYEKEE (reference sequence). Trimming cost V 0 bases and J 7 bases, with 13 bases left between them. This CDR3 is built from 14 residues. CDR3 nucleotide sequence: TGTGCCAGCAGCTTGGAATGGGCCCACACTGGCTACACCTTC. Protein product: CASSLEWAHTGYTF. Drawing the rest from reference TRBV5-5 and TRBJ1-2, the complete variable domain is DAGVTQSPTHLIKTRGQQVTLRCSPISGHKSVSWYQQVLGQGPQFIFQYYEKEERGRGNFPDRFSARQFPNYSSELNVNALLLGDSALYLCASSLEWAHTGYTFGSGTRLTVV.

This clonotype was seen repeatedly, ten times or more. The chain is built from TRBV7-9 and TRBJ1-2; D not resolved. Per germline, CDR1 SEHNR and CDR2 FQNEAQ (reference sequence). Trimming removed 4 bases at V and 0 bases at J, with 15 bases between. This CDR3 spans 16 amino acids. CDR3 loop: CASSSSGEGPNYGYTF. As DNA, the CDR3 is TGTGCCAGCAGCTCGAGTGGCGAGGGCCCTAACTATGGCTACACCTTC.

In this sample, this clonotype turned up many times. The J gene is TRBJ2-5, the V gene TRBV7-9; 7 bases match TRBD2. The CDR3 contains 14 residues. CDR1 and CDR2 from the germline V gene are SEHNR and FQNEAQ (reference sequence). V gave up 0 bases and J gave up 3 bases; unmatched junction bases: 1. The CDR3 reads CASSLAGGEETQYF. The DNA for the CDR3 is TGTGCCAGCAGCTTAGCGGGGGGGGAAGAGACCCAGTACTTC.

This clonotype has at least ten counts. The J gene is TRBJ1-1, the V gene TRBV6-2 or TRBV6-3; TRBD1 matches at 7 bases. CDR3 length: 14 residues. V gave up 2 bases and J gave up 7 bases; unmatched junction bases: 7. Germline V gene sequence: CDR1 MNHEY, CDR2 SVGEGT. The CDR3 reads CASSYLVTGSEAFF. The CDR3 DNA reads as TGTGCCAGCAGTTACCTTGTGACAGGGAGTGAAGCTTTCTTT.

This clonotype was seen many times. The chain joins TRBV7-9 to TRBJ1-1; D unresolved. Per germline, CDR1 SEHNR and CDR2 FQNEAQ (reference sequence). Deletions cut 4 bases from V and 6 bases from J, with 12 bases between. This CDR3 region has 13 residues. The CDR3 region is CASSYGPGPEAFF. CDR3 nucleotides: TGTGCCAGCAGCTACGGACCAGGTCCTGAAGCTTTCTTT.

This clonotype appeared many times. The chain has TRBV12-3 or TRBV12-4 and TRBJ2-2; D perhaps matches TRBD1 (6 bases). The ends were cut back, 2 bases at V and 4 bases at J, with 8 bases in the middle. The CDR3 contains 14 residues. This CDR3 is CASSLKDSTGELFF. CDR3 DNA: TGTGCCAGCAGTTTAAAGGACAGCACCGGGGAGCTGTTTTTT.

This clonotype has ten or more counts. The genes are TRBV5-6 and TRBJ1-2, with no clear D. The V end lost 0 bases, the J end lost 4 bases, and 7 bases lay between the germline ends. Germline V lookup: CDR1 SGHDT, CDR2 YYEEEE. This CDR3 comprises 13 residues. CDR3 coding DNA: TGTGCCAGCAGCTTGGAAATCAGCTATGGCTACACCTTC. Amino acids: CASSLEISYGYTF.

This clonotype was seen repeatedly, ten times or more. The chain combines TRBV12-3 or TRBV12-4 with TRBJ2-3, with 11 bases fitting TRBD2. After removal of 6 bases from V and 5 bases from J, the junction contained 13 bases not matched to a gene. The CDR3 has 17 residues. The CDR3 is CASRYFGSGGARDTQYF. DNA for the CDR3: TGTGCCAGCAGGTATTTCGGTAGCGGGGGGGCCCGAGATACGCAGTATTTT.

This clonotype was seen many times. The chain combines TRBV4-1 with TRBJ1-1, with D perhaps matching TRBD1 (5 bases). The CDR3 has 16 residues. Germline CDR1 reads MGHRA; CDR2 reads YSYEKL. V was trimmed by 4 bases and J by 2 bases, leaving 17 bases between them. The CDR3 region has the DNA TGCGCCAGCAGCCTCTTCGGTCAGGGCCCCAACACTGAAGCTTTCTTT. Translation gives CASSLFGQGPNTEAFF.

This clonotype was seen at least ten times. The rearrangement joins TRBV10-3 to TRBJ1-1, with TRBD1 matching 7 bases. Per the germline V gene, CDR1 is ENHRY and CDR2 is SYGVKD. J lost 1 base, V lost 0 bases, and 8 bases had no gene match. The CDR3 runs to 17 residues. In DNA form, the CDR3 reads TGTGCCATCAGTGAGTCGGTCTCCTGGACAGGGAACACTGAAGCTTTCTTT. Translating gives CAISESVSWTGNTEAFF.

This clonotype came up many times. This rearrangement joins TRBV20-1 to TRBJ2-5; no firm D call. CDR1 DFQATT and CDR2 SNEGSKA come from the germline V gene (reference sequence). This CDR3 is 16 amino acids long. The V end lost 3 bases, the J end lost 4 bases, and 21 bases lay between the germline ends. The chain's CDR3 is CSASPFFDPRAETQYF. The CDR3 nucleotides are TGCAGTGCTAGCCCGTTTTTCGACCCCCGGGCAGAGACCCAGTACTTC.

This clonotype was counted between two and nine times. The chain recombines TRBV6-1 with TRBJ2-1; 10 nucleotides match TRBD2. J was trimmed by 5 bases and V by 2 bases; bases with no gene match: 12. The V gene's germline CDR1 is MNHNS and CDR2 SASEGT. The CDR3 is 18 amino acids. CDR3 residues: CASSEFIGRTSGDNEQFF. CDR3 DNA sequence: TGTGCCAGCAGTGAATTTATCGGCAGAACTAGCGGGGACAATGAGCAGTTCTTC.

There are many counts of this clonotype. The chain combines TRBV9 with TRBJ2-7; D ambiguous. The CDR3 extends over 13 amino acids. Germline CDR1 is SGDLS and CDR2 is YYNGEE. Trimming stripped 1 base from V and 6 bases from J, with 11 bases between. The CDR3 DNA sequence: TGTGCCAGCAGCGTACATCCCTCAGGCGAGCAGTACTTC. Residues: CASSVHPSGEQYF.

At least ten counts were recorded for this clonotype. The chain carries TRBV19 and TRBJ1-1; D call uncertain. Germline V gene lookup returns CDR1 LNHDA and CDR2 SQIVND (reference sequence). This CDR3 spans 16 amino acids. With 5 bases removed from V and 8 bases from J, the gap between germline ends came to 24 bases. The CDR3 loop is CASSLRQDPLESEAFF. The CDR3, as DNA: TGTGCCAGTAGTTTGCGGCAGGATCCCCTTGAGTCGGAAGCTTTCTTT.